This entry concerns a single TCR beta chain. This receptor's antigen is unknown. No much larger clone is present one base from it, and per-base qualities are unavailable. The CDR3 numbers 17 residues from cysteine through phenylalanine. The sequence is cut down to CDR3 DNA, 51 bases in frame from base 1. V is pared back by 3 bases and J by 6 bases, with 21 bases lying between the germline termini. Reading the germline V gene gives CDR1 SGHRS and CDR2 YFSETQ. The data stem from a study of control samples from healthy donors and cancer patients (dated by TCRdb to the early 2020s). Library preparation was by the immunoSEQ multiplex PCR assay. TCRdb retrieved this table from immuneACCESS and kept in-frame rearrangements only. Not all clones are present; in checked studies, unresolved V genes account for under half, and no reason is known for the remainder. This sample has about 180,000 clones in its table, and roughly 89% of those were observed once. Of the sample, 1.1% to 1.5% is held by the ten largest clones.

This receptor chain uses TRBV5-1 and TRBJ1-4, with TRBD1 tentatively as D gene (5 bases match). Sequenced input: blood. The sequence was collected from a woman aged 50 to 60 in good health. The DNA sequence is given as TGCGCCAGCAGCTGGGCCCCCGGGAGCGGGGACGATGAAAAACTGTTTTTT. It is translated as CASSWAPGSGDDEKLFF.